Listed below are T cell receptor beta chains from one sample, sequenced in a study of regulatory T cells in long-lasting Graves disease. TCRdb called the multiplex PCR reads again in MiXCR, with one record for every CDR3 protein. The sample carries 550,000 or so distinct CDR3 sequences, about 12% recorded once. Another study also made use of these data, one on T cells in Graves' hyperthyroidism and ophthalmopathy.

Sequenced material: peripheral blood mononuclear cells (PBMCs), taken at new diagnosis, from a patient treated with antithyroid drugs. These receptor sequences come from a woman aged 30 to 39 with Graves disease. Both conserved end residues are part of each CDR3. D genes are given only for firm matches.

J,V,D,CDR3
TRBJ2-3,TRBV6-5,TRBD1,CASSYSGQGISDTQYF
TRBJ2-5,TRBV20-1,-,CSARGRDKVETQYF
TRBJ1-4,TRBV27,-,CASSSYRGEKLFF
TRBJ2-7,TRBV12-3/TRBV12-4,TRBD2,CASSPSAYLPGGYEQYF
TRBJ1-2,TRBV7-2,TRBD1,CASSRDREDGYTF
TRBJ2-1,TRBV7-9,-,CASSFRTHGNEQFF
TRBJ1-1,TRBV20-1,-,CSTWNEVNTEAFF
TRBJ1-6,TRBV4-3,-,CASSQVQGLGSPLHF
TRBJ2-2,TRBV5-1,-,CASSFWPRGTGELFF
TRBJ2-1,TRBV28,-,CASSPFGETNEQFF
TRBJ2-3,TRBV4-3,-,CASSTRFTDTQYF
TRBJ1-4,TRBV10-3,-,CAIGPDSTNEKLFF
TRBJ2-3,TRBV6-2/TRBV6-3,-,CASSYTLGTDTQYF
TRBJ2-7,TRBV28,TRBD1,CASSLRTGLYEQYF
TRBJ2-1,TRBV12-3/TRBV12-4,-,CASSFVRVGNEQFF
TRBJ1-1,TRBV6-2/TRBV6-3,-,CASRRGSYDTEAFF
TRBJ2-7,TRBV6-2/TRBV6-3,TRBD1,CASSTGTGYEQYF
TRBJ2-5,TRBV27,-,CASSFGSNAHTPLRAQYF
TRBJ2-5,TRBV7-2,-,CASSSRQPWEQETQYF
TRBJ2-5,TRBV6-1,-,CASEGGETQYF
TRBJ2-4,TRBV18,-,CASSPPGRAKNIQYF
TRBJ2-1,TRBV27,TRBD2,CASSLTGTSGGKEQFF
TRBJ1-2,TRBV7-9,-,CASSGKSVDYGYTF
TRBJ2-3,TRBV6-1,TRBD2,CASNSGGSGADTQYF
TRBJ2-3,TRBV20-1,-,CSARKRAGTDTQYF
TRBJ2-5,TRBV7-8,-,CASSRPRGALQETQYF
TRBJ2-5,TRBV6-2/TRBV6-3,-,CASSYMAAQETQYF
TRBJ1-1,TRBV30,-,CAWRRQGAEAFF
TRBJ1-1,TRBV29-1,-,CSVDELGTEAFF
TRBJ1-4,TRBV9,-,CASSTVGEKLFF
TRBJ2-3,TRBV2,TRBD2,CASSEGRRLASDTQYF
TRBJ1-6,TRBV6-2/TRBV6-3,TRBD1,CASHGTGTSPLHF
TRBJ1-3,TRBV6-5,-,CASSYSPGRSGNTIYF
TRBJ2-3,TRBV9,-,CASSVRQLSTDTQYF
TRBJ1-1,TRBV12-3/TRBV12-4,-,CASSFFGGGNTEAFF
TRBJ2-3,TRBV29-1,TRBD2,CSVGGVVTDTQYF
TRBJ2-3,TRBV28,-,CASSRPRGSTDTQYF
TRBJ1-2,TRBV25-1,-,CASSDPFYGYTF
TRBJ1-1,TRBV12-3/TRBV12-4,-,CASSFSFRGTLMGSRVTEAFF